The 24 T cell receptor beta chains given below trace back to one sample, sequenced in a study of cytomegalovirus exposure and HLA in healthy donors. This PCR relied on a set of 60 Vbeta primers and 13 Jbeta primers. The table came from immunoSEQ multiplex PCR; TCRdb's copy has only in-frame clones and leaves some out. The table records about 140,000 clones, roughly 80% of them present only once. Sequencing used PBMCs. The receptors stem from a male donor in good health and CMV-seronegative.

This chain links TRBV6-6 with TRBJ1-3; D unclear. Germline CDR1 and CDR2: MNHNY and SVGAGI (reference sequence). V was pared by 6 bases and J by 4 bases, with 10 bases between. The CDR3 contains 13 residues. CDR3 region: CASREGAGNTIYF. The CDR3, as DNA: TGTGCCAGCAGGGAGGGTGCCGGAAACACCATATATTTT.

V is TRBV9 and J is TRBJ2-1, with unresolved D. Looked up from germline, CDR1 is SGDLS and CDR2 is YYNGEE. This CDR3 region has 16 residues. V was cut by 0 bases and J by 4 bases, with 14 bases left in between. CDR3 residues: CASSVAALHLYNEQFF. The DNA for the CDR3 is TGTGCCAGCAGCGTAGCCGCGCTCCACCTGTACAATGAGCAGTTCTTC. The full variable domain, in which reference TRBV9 and TRBJ2-1 provide the parts outside the CDR3, is DSGVTQTPKHLITATGQRVTLRCSPRSGDLSVYWYQQSLDQGLQFLIQYYNGEERAKGNILERFSAQQFPDLHSELNLSSLELGDSALYFCASSVAALHLYNEQFFGPGTRLTVL.

The chain uses TRBV28 and TRBJ2-7, with D perhaps TRBD1 (6 bases). Germline CDR1 and CDR2: MDHEN and SYDVKM. Deletions cut 5 bases from V and 5 bases from J, with 10 bases between. CDR3 length: 12 residues. The CDR3 is CASSKDSHEQYF. In nucleotides, the CDR3 is TGTGCCAGCAGTAAGGACAGCCACGAGCAGTACTTC.

The genes are TRBV27 and TRBJ2-7, with D hard to call. There are 12 residues in the CDR3. In germline, CDR1 is MNHEY, CDR2 SMNVEV (reference sequence). The ends were cut back, 6 bases at V and 6 bases at J, with 12 bases in the middle. Here the CDR3 reads CASSNIYGEQYF. The CDR3 region has the DNA TGTGCCAGCAGCAATATCTATGGCGAGCAGTACTTC.

The chain combines TRBV5-4 with TRBJ1-6; the D gene is possibly TRBD1 (5 bases). This CDR3 is built from 15 residues. V lost 4 bases and J lost 8, with 16 bases in between. Germline loops: CDR1 SGHNT, CDR2 YYREEE (reference sequence). The CDR3 protein is CASSPQAGQHSPLHF. CDR3 in DNA: TGTGCCAGCAGCCCGCAGGCAGGGCAGCATTCACCCCTCCACTTT.

The table lists this clone with a few counts. This sequence joins TRBV20-1 and TRBJ1-1, with D maybe TRBD1 (5 bases). The length of the CDR3 is 11 residues. The germline V gene has CDR1 DFQATT and CDR2 SNEGSKA (reference sequence). CDR3 in amino acids: CRGGGGTEAFF. CDR3 nucleotides: TGCAGAGGCGGGGGTGGCACTGAAGCTTTCTTT.

V gene TRBV9 combines with J gene TRBJ2-1, with TRBD1 as a possible D gene (6 bases). This CDR3 is 15 amino acids long. The germline V gene encodes CDR1 SGDLS and CDR2 YYNGEE. Deletions cut 3 bases from V and 2 bases from J, with 12 bases between. CDR3 region: CASSAEGDTYNEQFF. The CDR3 DNA reads TGTGCCAGCAGCGCAGAGGGGGACACCTACAATGAGCAGTTCTTC.

The genes are TRBV6-5 and TRBJ2-6; the D is unclear. The CDR3 sequence is 14 residues long. V shed 7 bases and J shed 3 bases, with 10 bases lying between them. Germline CDR1 MNHEY, CDR2 SVGAGI. CDR3 in amino acids: CASTSAGGANVLTF. The CDR3 DNA reads as TGTGCCAGCACTAGTGCCGGTGGGGCCAACGTCCTGACTTTC.

The rearrangement joins TRBV7-2 to TRBJ1-2, with a tentative D call TRBD1 (5 bases). V was pared by 5 bases and J by 12 bases, with 13 bases between. The germline V gene has CDR1 SGHTA and CDR2 FQGNSA. This CDR3 comprises 11 residues. CDR3 DNA: TGTGCCAGCAGCGAGTACAGGACCCACACCTTC. Translation: CASSEYRTHTF.

The J gene is TRBJ2-1, the V gene TRBV28, with 10 bases aligning to TRBD2. CDR1 and CDR2 from the germline V gene are MDHEN and SYDVKM. The J segment lost 4 bases and the V segment lost 6 bases, leaving 6 bases of the junction unmatched. This CDR3 comprises 15 residues. The CDR3 coding sequence is TGTGCCAGCAGGTTAGCGGGGGGCTTGTACAATGAGCAGTTCTTC. It encodes CASRLAGGLYNEQFF.

V and J are TRBV10-3 and TRBJ1-2; D gene uncertain. The CDR3 runs to 13 residues. Trimming pared 5 bases from V and 4 bases from J, leaving 11 bases between. The germline V gene has CDR1 ENHRY and CDR2 SYGVKD. This CDR3 is CAISPRESYGYTF. The CDR3 region has the DNA TGTGCCATCAGTCCCCGGGAGAGCTATGGCTACACCTTC.

The rearrangement links TRBV4-3 to TRBJ2-5; D may be TRBD2 (7 bases). Per the germline V gene, CDR1 is LGHNA and CDR2 is YSLEER. The CDR3 is 15 residues long. V was cut by 1 base and J by 1 base, with 10 bases left in between. CDR3 in amino acids: CASSQVGGGQETQYF. In DNA, the CDR3 is TGCGCCAGCAGCCAAGTGGGAGGGGGCCAAGAGACCCAGTACTTC.

The V call is TRBV25-1, the J call TRBJ2-5; the match to TRBD2 covers 8 bases. Trimming cost V 4 bases and J 5 bases; bases outside gene matches: 15. This CDR3 has 17 residues. The germline gives CDR1 MGHDK, CDR2 SYGVNS. The CDR3 bases are TGTGCCAGCAGTGCCCGAGGAGCGGGGGTTCGGGGGGAGACCCAGTACTTC. This encodes CASSARGAGVRGETQYF.

The chain joins TRBV15 to TRBJ2-2, with D unresolved. The CDR3 runs to 12 residues. Germline-derived CDR1 and CDR2 are LNHNV and YYDKDF (reference sequence). Between the trimmed V and J ends, which lost 6 bases and 7 bases, there was a span of 9 bases. CDR3 sequence (DNA): TGTGCCACCAGGTATTCCCTCGGGGAGCTGTTTTTT. This codes for CATRYSLGELFF.

The chain couples TRBV11-2 to TRBJ1-3, with no clear D. V lost 5 bases, J lost 2 bases, and 7 bases lay in between. The CDR3 has 13 residues. Looked up from germline, CDR1 is SGHAT and CDR2 is FQNNGV. The CDR3 loop reads CASSGGPGNTIYF. CDR3 DNA: TGTGCCAGCAGCGGCGGGCCTGGAAACACCATATATTTT.

In its sample, this clone was seen once. V is TRBV19 and J is TRBJ2-2, with D perhaps matching TRBD1 (5 bases). The length of the CDR3 is 12 residues. Trimming removed 9 bases at V and 3 bases at J, with 8 bases between. Per germline, CDR1 LNHDA and CDR2 SQIVND (reference sequence). CDR3 DNA sequence: TGTGCCAGCTCAGGGTACACCGGGGAGCTGTTTTTT. This codes for CASSGYTGELFF.

The chain links TRBV30 to TRBJ2-3, with D possibly being TRBD2 (6 bases). Germline loops: CDR1 GTSNPN, CDR2 SVGIG (reference sequence). This CDR3 has 13 residues. The CDR3 DNA follows: TGTGGAATACAGGAGGGCGGCGCAGATACGCAGTATTTT. This encodes CGIQEGGADTQYF.

The chain has TRBV4-1 and TRBJ2-5; TRBD2 aligns across 9 bases. The junction had 16 bases not matched to a gene; V was cut back by 4 bases and J by 10 bases. The CDR3 is 16 residues long. Germline values: CDR1 MGHRA, CDR2 YSYEKL. The CDR3 is CASSLNAGGHQLNQYF. The CDR3 DNA reads TGCGCCAGCAGCCTAAATGCGGGGGGGCACCAACTGAACCAGTACTTC.

Here the CDR3 DNA reads TGTGCCAGCATGGGAAAGCGGGGGGCACAAGAGACCCAGTACTTC. It translates to CASMGKRGAQETQYF. The chain is built from TRBV2 and TRBJ2-5; 9 bases align to TRBD2. Trimming removed 7 bases from V and 2 bases from J; junction bases left unmatched: 8. This CDR3 is built from 15 residues. The germline V gene encodes CDR1 SNHLY and CDR2 FYNNEI.

The V call is TRBV30, the J call TRBJ1-5, with unresolved D. Trimming pared 0 bases from V and 6 bases from J, leaving 9 bases between. The germline V gene encodes CDR1 GTSNPN and CDR2 SVGIG (reference sequence). This CDR3 has 13 residues. The CDR3 spells CAWSVAGGQPQHF. CDR3 bases: TGTGCCTGGAGTGTGGCCGGAGGTCAGCCCCAGCATTTT. Full variable domain (remainder filled in from reference TRBV30 and TRBJ1-5): SQTIHQWPATLVQPVGSPLSLECTVEGTSNPNLYWYRQAAGRGLQLLFYSVGIGQISSEVPQNLSASRPQDRQFILSSKKLLLSDSGFYLCAWSVAGGQPQHFGDGTRLSIL.

V gene TRBV29-1 combines with J gene TRBJ2-1; 9 bases map to TRBD1. CDR3 length equals 14 residues. CDR1 and CDR2 (germline): SQVTM, ANQGSEA. V trimming: 6 bases; J trimming: 10 bases; junction bases outside the gene matches: 13. This CDR3 reads CSVGLQGASAEQFF. CDR3 nucleotide sequence: TGCAGCGTGGGATTACAGGGGGCGTCCGCGGAGCAGTTCTTC.

This rearrangement joins TRBV6-5 to TRBJ2-3, with D uncertain. The CDR3 sequence is 12 residues long. Trimming took 6 bases from V and 6 from J, leaving 10 bases between them. Germline assignment: CDR1 MNHEY and CDR2 SVGAGI. The CDR3 protein is CASRSRLDTQYF. The DNA for the CDR3 is TGTGCCAGCAGGTCTAGGCTCGATACGCAGTATTTT.

The chain has TRBV5-6 and TRBJ1-2; the match to TRBD1 covers 7 bases. Trimming cost V 1 base and J 4 bases; bases outside gene matches: 7. Germline loops: CDR1 SGHDT, CDR2 YYEEEE. CDR3 length: 15 residues. The CDR3 DNA follows: TGTGCCAGCAGCTTGAGGACAGGTTGGAGCTATGGCTACACCTTC. Protein: CASSLRTGWSYGYTF. The full variable domain, rest sourced from reference TRBV5-6 and TRBJ1-2, is DAGVTQSPTHLIKTRGQQVTLRCSPKSGHDTVSWYQQALGQGPQFIFQYYEEEERQRGNFPDRFSGHQFPNYSSELNVNALLLGDSALYLCASSLRTGWSYGYTFGSGTRLTVV.

The chain links TRBV7-9 to TRBJ2-3; D is undetermined. CDR1 is SEHNR and CDR2 is FQNEAQ in the germline V gene (reference sequence). V lost 8 bases to trimming and J lost 5 bases, with 11 bases between them. This CDR3 has 12 residues. The CDR3 sequence: CASHGGKDTQYF. The DNA of the CDR3 is TGTGCCAGCCACGGCGGTAAAGATACGCAGTATTTT.